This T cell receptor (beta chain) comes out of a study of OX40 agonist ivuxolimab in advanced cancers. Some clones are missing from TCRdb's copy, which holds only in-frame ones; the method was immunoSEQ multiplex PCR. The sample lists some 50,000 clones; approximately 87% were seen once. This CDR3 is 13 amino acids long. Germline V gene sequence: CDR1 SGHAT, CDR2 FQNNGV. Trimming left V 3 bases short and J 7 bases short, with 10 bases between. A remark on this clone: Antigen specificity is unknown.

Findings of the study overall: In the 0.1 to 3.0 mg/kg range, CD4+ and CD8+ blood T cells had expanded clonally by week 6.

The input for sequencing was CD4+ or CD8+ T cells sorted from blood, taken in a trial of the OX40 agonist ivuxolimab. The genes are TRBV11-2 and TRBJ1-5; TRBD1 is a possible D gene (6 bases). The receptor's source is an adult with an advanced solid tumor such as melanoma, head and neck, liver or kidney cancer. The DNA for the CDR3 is TGTGCCAGCAGCTTCGGCAGGGGACAGCCCCAGCATTTT. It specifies CASSFGRGQPQHF. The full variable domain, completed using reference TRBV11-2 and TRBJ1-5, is EAGVAQSPRYKIIEKRQSVAFWCNPISGHATLYWYQQILGQGPKLLIQFQNNGVVDDSQLPKDRFSAERLKGVDSTLKIQPAKLEDSAVYLCASSFGRGQPQHFGDGTRLSIL.